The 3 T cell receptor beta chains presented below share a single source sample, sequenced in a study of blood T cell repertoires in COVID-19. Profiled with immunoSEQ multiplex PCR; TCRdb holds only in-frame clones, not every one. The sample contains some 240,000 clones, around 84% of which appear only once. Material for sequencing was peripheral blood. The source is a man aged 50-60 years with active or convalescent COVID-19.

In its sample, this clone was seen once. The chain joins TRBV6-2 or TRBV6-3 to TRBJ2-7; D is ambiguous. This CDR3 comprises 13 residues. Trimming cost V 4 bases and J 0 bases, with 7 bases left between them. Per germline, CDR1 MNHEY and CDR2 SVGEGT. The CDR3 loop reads CASSSWPSYEQYV. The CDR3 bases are TGTGCCAGCAGTTCCTGGCCCTCCTACGAGCAGTACGTC.

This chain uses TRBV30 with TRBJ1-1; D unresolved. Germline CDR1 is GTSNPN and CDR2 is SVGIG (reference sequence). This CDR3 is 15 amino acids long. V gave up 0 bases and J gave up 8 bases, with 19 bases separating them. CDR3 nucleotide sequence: TGTGCCTGGAGTGTTAGCGGGATGCCGGCTGCGGAAGCTTTCTTT. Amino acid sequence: CAWSVSGMPAAEAFF. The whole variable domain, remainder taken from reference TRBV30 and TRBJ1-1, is SQTIHQWPATLVQPVGSPLSLECTVEGTSNPNLYWYRQAAGRGLQLLFYSVGIGQISSEVPQNLSASRPQDRQFILSSKKLLLSDSGFYLCAWSVSGMPAAEAFFGQGTRLTVV.

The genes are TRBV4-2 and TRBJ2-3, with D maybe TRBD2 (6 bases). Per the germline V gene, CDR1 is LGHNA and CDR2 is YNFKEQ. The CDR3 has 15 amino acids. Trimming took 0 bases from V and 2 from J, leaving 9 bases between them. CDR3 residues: CASSQDSGDTDTQYF. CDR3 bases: TGTGCCAGCAGCCAAGATTCGGGGGACACAGATACGCAGTATTTT.